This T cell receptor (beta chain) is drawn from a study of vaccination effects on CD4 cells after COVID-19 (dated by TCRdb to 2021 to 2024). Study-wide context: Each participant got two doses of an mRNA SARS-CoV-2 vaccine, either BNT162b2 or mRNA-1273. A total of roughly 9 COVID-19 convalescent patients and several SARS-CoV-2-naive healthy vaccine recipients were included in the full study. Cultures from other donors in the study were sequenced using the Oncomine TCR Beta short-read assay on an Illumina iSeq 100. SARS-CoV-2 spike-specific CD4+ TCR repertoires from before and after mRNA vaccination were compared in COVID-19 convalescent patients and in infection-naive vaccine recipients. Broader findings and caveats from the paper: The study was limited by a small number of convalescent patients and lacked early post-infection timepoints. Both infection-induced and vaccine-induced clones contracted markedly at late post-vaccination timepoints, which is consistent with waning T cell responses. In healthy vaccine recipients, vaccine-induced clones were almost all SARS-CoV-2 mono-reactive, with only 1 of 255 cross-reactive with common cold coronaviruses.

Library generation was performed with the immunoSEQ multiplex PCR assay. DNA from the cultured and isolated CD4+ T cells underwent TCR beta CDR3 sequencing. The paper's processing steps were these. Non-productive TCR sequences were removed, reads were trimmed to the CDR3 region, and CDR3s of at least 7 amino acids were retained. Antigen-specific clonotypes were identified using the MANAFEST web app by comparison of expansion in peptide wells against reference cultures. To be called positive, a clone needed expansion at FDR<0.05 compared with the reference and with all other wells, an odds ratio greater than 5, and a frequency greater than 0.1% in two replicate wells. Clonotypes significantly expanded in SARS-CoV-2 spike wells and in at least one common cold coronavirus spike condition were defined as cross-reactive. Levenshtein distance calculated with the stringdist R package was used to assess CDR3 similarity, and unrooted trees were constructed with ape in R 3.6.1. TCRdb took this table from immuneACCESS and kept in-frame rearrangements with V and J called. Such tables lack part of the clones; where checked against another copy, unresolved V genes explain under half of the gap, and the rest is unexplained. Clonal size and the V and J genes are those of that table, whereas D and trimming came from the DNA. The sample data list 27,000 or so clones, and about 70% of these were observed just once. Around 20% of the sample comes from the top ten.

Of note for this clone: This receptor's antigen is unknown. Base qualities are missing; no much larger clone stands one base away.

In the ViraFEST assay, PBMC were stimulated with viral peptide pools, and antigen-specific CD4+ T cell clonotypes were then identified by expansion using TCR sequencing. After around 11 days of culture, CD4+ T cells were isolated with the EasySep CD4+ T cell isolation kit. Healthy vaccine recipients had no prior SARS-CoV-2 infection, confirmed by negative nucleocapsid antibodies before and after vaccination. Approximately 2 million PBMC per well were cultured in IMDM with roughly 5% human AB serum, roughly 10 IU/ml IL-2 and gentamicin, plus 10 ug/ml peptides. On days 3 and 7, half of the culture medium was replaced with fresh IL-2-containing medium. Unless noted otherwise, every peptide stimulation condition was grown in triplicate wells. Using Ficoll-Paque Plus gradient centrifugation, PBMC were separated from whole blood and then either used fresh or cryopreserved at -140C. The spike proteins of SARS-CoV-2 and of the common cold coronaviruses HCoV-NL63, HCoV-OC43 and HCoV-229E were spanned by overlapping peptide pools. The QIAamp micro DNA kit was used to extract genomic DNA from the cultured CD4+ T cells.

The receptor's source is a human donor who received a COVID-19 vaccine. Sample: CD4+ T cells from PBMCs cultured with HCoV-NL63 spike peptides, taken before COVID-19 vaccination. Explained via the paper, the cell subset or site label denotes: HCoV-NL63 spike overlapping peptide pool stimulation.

CDR3 region: CASRTLGAAQYF. The DNA sequence follows: TGTGCCAGCAGGACGCTTGGGGCGGCCCAGTACTTC. The V and J segments used are TRBV2 and TRBJ2-5; 5 matching bases give a weak D call of TRBD1. CDR1 SNHLY and CDR2 FYNNEI were looked up in the germline V gene. The CDR3 runs 12 residues from the cysteine to the phenylalanine. Only the CDR3 part of the read is kept: 36 bases, read in frame from the first base. V is cut by 6 bases and J by 9 bases, and the space between the germline ends is 14 bases.